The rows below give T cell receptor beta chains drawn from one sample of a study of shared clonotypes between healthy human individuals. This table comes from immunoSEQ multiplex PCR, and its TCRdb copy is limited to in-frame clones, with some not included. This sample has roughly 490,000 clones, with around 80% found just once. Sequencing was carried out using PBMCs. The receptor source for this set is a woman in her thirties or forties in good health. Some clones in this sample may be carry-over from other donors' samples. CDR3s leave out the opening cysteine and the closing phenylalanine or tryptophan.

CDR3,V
ASRRRQGDTQY,TRBV11-2
ASSLRQGSYEQY,TRBV19
ASRLAFYNEQF,TRBV2
ASSSEFNTEAF,TRBV11-3
ASSLDSGTDTQY,TRBV11-3
ASRTTGENQPQH,TRBV28
ATSRDSGRARDTQY,TRBV15
ASSEGSGTGGNEQF,TRBV6-4
ASSPASHYGYT,TRBV4-3
ASSAVLAGVDEQY,TRBV6-4
AWSGGAPEQY,TRBV30
ASSLSRAGGNEQF,TRBV7-9
ASSERDFEAF,TRBV10-2
ASSFDQAASSYNEQF,TRBV7-9
ASSLLTLRDSGHYGYT,TRBV4-1
ASSHRQATYEQY,TRBV18
ASQSTDTQY,TRBV28
ASRLQGDDEKLF,TRBV28
ASSSDVTGVQH,TRBV5-1
ASSVSWGTNEKLF,TRBV19
ASSIPGTSVNNEQF,TRBV19
ASSLGGADYEQY,TRBV27
ASRGRGLAQYNEQF,TRBV4-1
ASSWGATGQETQY,TRBV28
ASSGGRDEQF,TRBV11-3
ASKNSGNSYEQY,TRBV27
AWSVRGAGEKLF,TRBV30
ASSIHSYPQSRANVLT,TRBV7-8
ASSQEVGAGGRLSTDTQY,TRBV4-2
ASKIRGGLTGELF,TRBV6-1
ASSSPNGASPGYEQY,TRBV7-9
ASSPSLAGGHEQY,TRBV9
ASSYSTPPSGSY,TRBV6-5
ASGRTSGQETQY,TRBV19
ASSPSRGQGASGELF,TRBV7-2
ASEPCSVSDTQY,TRBV5-1
ASSQDAGTDTQY,TRBV4-3
AISDQDSGANVLT,TRBV10-3
ASSRGTARGRNTEAF,TRBV19
ASIRTSGNNEQF,TRBV2
ATSGWRGSGATYNEQF,TRBV15
ASSEDRVYQPQH,TRBV6-1
ASSDSTGSGELF,TRBV6-4
ASSLRHGYSYEQY,TRBV27
ASSNSGSGFEQY,TRBV6-6
ATNPTGGNQPQH,TRBV19
ASSSLAGVEETQY,TRBV7-7
ASSLNAVQSYNEQF,TRBV9
ASSLVRGGRYEQY,TRBV11-2
ASSPLGGGEQY,TRBV27